This paragraph covers one T cell receptor (beta chain) sequence. What it binds is not known. V trimming: 5 bases; J trimming: 10 bases; junction bases outside the gene matches: 9. This CDR3 has 15 residues. TCR beta cDNA libraries included unique molecular identifiers. Around 500,000 cDNA molecules were obtained per 1 to 10 million input T cells. TCRdb processed the PCR reads anew with MiXCR; each CDR3 protein has one entry. The table shows about 200,000 distinct CDR3 sequences, with approximately 29% occurring only once. This sample was included in a study of post-analysis software for immune sequencing data. Whole-study findings and limits: When patients were compared with controls, about 5 TRBV segments were more frequent, TRBV5-6, TRBV5-1 and TRBV20-1 among them.

The sequencing input was blood. The V call is TRBV12-3 or TRBV12-4, the J call TRBJ1-6; 9 nucleotides align to TRBD1. The source of this sequence is a girl aged 2-17 years with multiple sclerosis. CDR3 in amino acids: CASSLTGTGKSPLHF. CDR3 DNA: TGTGCCAGCAGTCTCACCGGGACAGGGAAATCACCCCTCCACTTT.